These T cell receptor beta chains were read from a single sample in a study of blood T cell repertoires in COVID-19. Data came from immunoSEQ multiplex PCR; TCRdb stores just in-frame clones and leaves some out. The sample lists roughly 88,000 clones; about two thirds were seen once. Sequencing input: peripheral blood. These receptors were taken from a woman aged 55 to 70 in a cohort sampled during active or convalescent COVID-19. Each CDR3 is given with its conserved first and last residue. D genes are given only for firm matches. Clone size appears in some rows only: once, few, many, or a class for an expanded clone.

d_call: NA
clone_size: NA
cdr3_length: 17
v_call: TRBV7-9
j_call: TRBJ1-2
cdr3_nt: TGTGCCAGCAGCTTAGCAATCCAGGAAATCCTTAACTATGGCTACACCTTC
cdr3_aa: CASSLAIQEILNYGYTF

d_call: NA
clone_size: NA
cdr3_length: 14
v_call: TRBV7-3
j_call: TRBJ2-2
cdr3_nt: TGTGCCAGCAGCTCGAGGAGGGGTAACGGGGAGCTGTTTTTT
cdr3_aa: CASSSRRGNGELFF

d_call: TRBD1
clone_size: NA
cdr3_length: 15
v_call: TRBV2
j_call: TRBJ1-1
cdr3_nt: TGTGCCAGCAGTGAAAGGACAGGGGGGGACACTGAAGCTTTCTTT
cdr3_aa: CASSERTGGDTEAFF

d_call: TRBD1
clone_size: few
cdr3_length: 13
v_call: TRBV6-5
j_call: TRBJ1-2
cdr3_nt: TGTGCCACTCCAGGACAGGGCAACTATGGCTACACCTTC
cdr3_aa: CATPGQGNYGYTF

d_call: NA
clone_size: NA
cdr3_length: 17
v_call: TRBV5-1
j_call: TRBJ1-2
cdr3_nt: TGCGCCAGCAGCTTGTATGTGCCAGGGGCGTCTTCGGGGGGCTACACCTTC
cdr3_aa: CASSLYVPGASSGGYTF

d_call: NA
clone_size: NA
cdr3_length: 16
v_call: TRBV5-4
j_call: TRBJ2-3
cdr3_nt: TGTGCCAGCAGAACTTGGATCGGGGGAAACACAGATACGCAGTATTTT
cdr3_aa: CASRTWIGGNTDTQYF

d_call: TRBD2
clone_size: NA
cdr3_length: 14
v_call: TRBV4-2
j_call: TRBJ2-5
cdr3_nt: TGTGCCAGCAGCCTTCGAGCGGGGGGAGAGACCCAGTACTTC
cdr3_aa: CASSLRAGGETQYF

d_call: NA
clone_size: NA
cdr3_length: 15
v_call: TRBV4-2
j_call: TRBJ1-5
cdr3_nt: TGTGCCAGCAGCCAATCCGGACAGATCAATCAGCCCCAGCATTTT
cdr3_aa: CASSQSGQINQPQHF

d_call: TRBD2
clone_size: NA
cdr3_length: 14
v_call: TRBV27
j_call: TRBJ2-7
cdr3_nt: TGTGCCAGCAGAGATACGGGGGGCTCCTACGAGCAGTACTTC
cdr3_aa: CASRDTGGSYEQYF

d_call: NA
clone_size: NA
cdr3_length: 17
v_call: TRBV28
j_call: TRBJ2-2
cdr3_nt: TGTGCCAGCAGTTTTCTCACGGTTCACGCGAACACCGGGGAGCTGTTTTTT
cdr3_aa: CASSFLTVHANTGELFF

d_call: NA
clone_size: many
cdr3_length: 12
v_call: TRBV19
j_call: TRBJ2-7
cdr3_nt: TGTGCCAGTAGCGACAGGTTCTACGAGCAGTACTTC
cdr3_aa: CASSDRFYEQYF

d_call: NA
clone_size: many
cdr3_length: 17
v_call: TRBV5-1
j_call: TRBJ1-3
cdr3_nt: TGCGCCAGCAGCCAGTACCCGGGGGCGGGAGCTGGAAACACCATATATTTT
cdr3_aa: CASSQYPGAGAGNTIYF

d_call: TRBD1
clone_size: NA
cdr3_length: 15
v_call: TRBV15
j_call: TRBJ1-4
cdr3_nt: TGTGCCACCAGCAGAGCAAGGACAGGGATAGAAAAACTGTTTTTT
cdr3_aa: CATSRARTGIEKLFF

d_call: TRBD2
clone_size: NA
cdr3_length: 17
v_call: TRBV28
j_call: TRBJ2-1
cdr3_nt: TGTGCCAGCAGTTTAATTGGCGGGGGGGCCGGGGCCAATGAGCAGTTCTTC
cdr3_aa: CASSLIGGGAGANEQFF

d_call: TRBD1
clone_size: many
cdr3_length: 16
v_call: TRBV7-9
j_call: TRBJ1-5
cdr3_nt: TGTGCCAGCAGCTTAGCGGTGACAGGGGGCAATCAGCCCCAGCATTTT
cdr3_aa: CASSLAVTGGNQPQHF

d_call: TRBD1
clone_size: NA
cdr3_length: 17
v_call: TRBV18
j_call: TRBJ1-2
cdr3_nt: TGTGCCAGCTCACCAAGGGACAGGGGGCTCGAGATCTATGGCTACACCTTC
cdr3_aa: CASSPRDRGLEIYGYTF

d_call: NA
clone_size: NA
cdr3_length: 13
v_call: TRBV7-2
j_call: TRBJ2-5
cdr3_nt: TGTGCCAGCAGCCCCTACCTCCAAGAGACCCAGTACTTC
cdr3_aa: CASSPYLQETQYF

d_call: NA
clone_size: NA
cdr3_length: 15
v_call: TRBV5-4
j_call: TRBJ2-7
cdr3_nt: TGTGCCAGCAGCTCTGCCACAGGGTTCGCAGGCGAGCAGTACTTC
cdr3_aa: CASSSATGFAGEQYF

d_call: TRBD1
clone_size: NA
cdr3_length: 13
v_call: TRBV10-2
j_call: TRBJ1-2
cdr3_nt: TGCGCCAGCACCCCGACAGGGGACTATGGCTACACCTTC
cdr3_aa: CASTPTGDYGYTF

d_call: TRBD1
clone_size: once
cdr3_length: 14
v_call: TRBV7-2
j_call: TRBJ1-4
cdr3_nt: TGTGCCAGCAGCTTAAAACAGGGGAATGAAAAACTGTTTTTT
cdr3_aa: CASSLKQGNEKLFF

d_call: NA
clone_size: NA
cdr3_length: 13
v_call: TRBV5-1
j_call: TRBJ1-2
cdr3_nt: TGCGCCAGCAGCTTGACCCCTACCCTCGGCTACACCTTC
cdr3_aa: CASSLTPTLGYTF

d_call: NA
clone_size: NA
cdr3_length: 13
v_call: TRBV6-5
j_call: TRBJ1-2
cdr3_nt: TGTGCCAGCAGTTACTCAGGGGTTTATGGCTACACCTTC
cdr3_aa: CASSYSGVYGYTF

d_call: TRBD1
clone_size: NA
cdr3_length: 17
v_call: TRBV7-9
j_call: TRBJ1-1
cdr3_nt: TGTGCCAGCAGCCTTCCCCCCGGACAGGGGGCAAGAACTGAAGCTTTCTTT
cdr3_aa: CASSLPPGQGARTEAFF

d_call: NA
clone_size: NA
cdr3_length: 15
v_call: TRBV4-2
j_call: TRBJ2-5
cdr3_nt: TGTGCCAGCAGCCAAGTTGGCGGGGTCCAAGAGACCCAGTACTTC
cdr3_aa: CASSQVGGVQETQYF

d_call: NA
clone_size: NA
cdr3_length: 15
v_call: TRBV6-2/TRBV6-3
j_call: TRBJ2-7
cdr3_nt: TGTGCCAGCAGCCAGAGGACAGCCGCCCACTGGGAGCAGTACTTC
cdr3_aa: CASSQRTAAHWEQYF

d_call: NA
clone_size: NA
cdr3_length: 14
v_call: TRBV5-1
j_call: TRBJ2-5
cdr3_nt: TGCGCCAGCAGCCCTTGGGCGGGGAAAGAGACCCAGTACTTC
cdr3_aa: CASSPWAGKETQYF

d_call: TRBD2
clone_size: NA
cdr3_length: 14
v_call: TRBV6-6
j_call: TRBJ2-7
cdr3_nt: TGTGCCAGCAGTGATAGCGGGGGGGTGTACGAGCAGTACTTC
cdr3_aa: CASSDSGGVYEQYF

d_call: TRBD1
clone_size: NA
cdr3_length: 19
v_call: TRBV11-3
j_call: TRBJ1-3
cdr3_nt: TGTGCCAGCAGCTTATTGGTTTGGGACAGCGTATGCTCTGGAAACACCATATATTTT
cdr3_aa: CASSLLVWDSVCSGNTIYF

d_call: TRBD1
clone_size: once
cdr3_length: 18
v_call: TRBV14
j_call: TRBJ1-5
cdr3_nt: TGTGCCAGCAGCCGCGGACAGGGCGATCTCTATGGCAATCAGCCCCAGCATTTT
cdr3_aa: CASSRGQGDLYGNQPQHF

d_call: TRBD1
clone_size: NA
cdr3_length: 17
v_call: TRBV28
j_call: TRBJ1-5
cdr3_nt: TGTGCCAGCAGTTTCCCGCTCGGACAGGGGTACAATCAGCCCCAGCATTTT
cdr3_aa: CASSFPLGQGYNQPQHF

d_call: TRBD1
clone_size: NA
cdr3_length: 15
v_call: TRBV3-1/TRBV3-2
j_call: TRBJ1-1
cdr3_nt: TGTGCCAGCAGCCAGGCAGGGGGGATGAACACTGAAGCTTTCTTT
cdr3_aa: CASSQAGGMNTEAFF

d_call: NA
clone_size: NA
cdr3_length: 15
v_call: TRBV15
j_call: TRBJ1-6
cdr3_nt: TGTGCCACCAGCAGATCACCGACAGACTATTCACCCCTCCACTTT
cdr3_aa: CATSRSPTDYSPLHF

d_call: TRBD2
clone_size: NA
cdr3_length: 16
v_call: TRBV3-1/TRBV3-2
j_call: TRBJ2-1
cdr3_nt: TGTGCCAGCAGCCAAGGGGGGACTAGACAGAACAATGAGCAGTTCTTC
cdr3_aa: CASSQGGTRQNNEQFF

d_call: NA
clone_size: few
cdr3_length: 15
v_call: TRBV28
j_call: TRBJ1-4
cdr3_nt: TGTGCCAGCAGTTTCAGTTCAGGTTATAATGAAAAACTGTTTTTT
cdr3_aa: CASSFSSGYNEKLFF

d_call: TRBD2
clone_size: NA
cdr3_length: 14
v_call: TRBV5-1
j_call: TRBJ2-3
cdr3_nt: TGCGCCAGCAACCCGGGGGGAAACACAGATACGCAGTATTTT
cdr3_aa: CASNPGGNTDTQYF

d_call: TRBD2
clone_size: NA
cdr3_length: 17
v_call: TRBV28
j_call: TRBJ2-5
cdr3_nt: TGTGCCAGTAGTTTGTGGACTAGCGGGGAAGGTGAAGAGACCCAGTACTTC
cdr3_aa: CASSLWTSGEGEETQYF

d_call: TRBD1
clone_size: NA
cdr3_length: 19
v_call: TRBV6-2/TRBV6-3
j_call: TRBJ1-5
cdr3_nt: TGTGCCAGCAGTTACCCCTCCGGGACAGGGGGCGCCGGTTTTCAGCCCCAGCATTTT
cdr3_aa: CASSYPSGTGGAGFQPQHF

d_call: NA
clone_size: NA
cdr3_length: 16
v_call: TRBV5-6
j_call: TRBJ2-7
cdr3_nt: TGTGCCAGCACCGCCCAGGGCAGCCAACTCGGCCACGAGCAGTACTTC
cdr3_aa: CASTAQGSQLGHEQYF